The rows below give T cell receptor beta chains drawn from one sample of a study of T cell responses to AZD1222 COVID-19 vaccine. Measured with immunoSEQ multiplex PCR; TCRdb has only the in-frame clones, and not every one. The sample has fewer than 120,000 clones, roughly four fifths seen once. Material: peripheral blood, obtained on day 0 of AZD1222 vaccination. These receptors came from an adult in good health. Both conserved end residues are part of each CDR3. The order of the fields is J gene, clone size, V gene, D gene, CDR3 protein, CDR3 DNA. D genes are given only for firm matches. Some rows mark clone size as missing; the rest say once, few, many or name a class of expanded clone.

>TRBJ2-4|NA|TRBV21-1|NA
CASSKDPAGGKNIQYF
TGTGCCAGCAGCAAAGACCCAGCGGGAGGGAAAAACATTCAGTACTTC
>TRBJ1-1|NA|TRBV18|TRBD1
CASSRDRGTEAFF
TGTGCCAGCTCACGGGACAGGGGGACTGAAGCTTTCTTT
>TRBJ1-5|NA|TRBV27|NA
CASSLGIGVDQPQHF
TGTGCCAGCAGTTTAGGAATAGGGGTTGATCAGCCCCAGCATTTT
>TRBJ1-6|NA|TRBV7-9|TRBD1
CASSRGQGGSPLHF
TGTGCCAGCAGCCGTGGACAGGGGGGTTCACCCCTCCACTTT
>TRBJ1-1|NA|TRBV9|NA
CASSARISNTEAFF
TGTGCCAGCAGCGCTAGAATCTCGAACACTGAAGCTTTCTTT
>TRBJ1-5|NA|TRBV20-1|NA
CSVRTGQAQHF
TGCAGTGTGAGGACGGGCCAAGCCCAGCATTTT
>TRBJ1-2|NA|TRBV11-2|NA
CASSPVRGNSYGYTF
TGTGCCAGCAGCCCGGTTCGGGGGAATTCCTATGGCTACACCTTC
>TRBJ1-1|NA|TRBV3-1/TRBV3-2|TRBD1
CASAPGGTGRSRGTEAFF
TGTGCCAGCGCGCCAGGAGGGACAGGGCGGTCACGGGGCACTGAAGCTTTCTTT
>TRBJ2-3|once|TRBV5-1|NA
CASSIGSPGTDTQYF
TGCGCCAGCAGCATCGGTAGTCCTGGCACAGATACGCAGTATTTT
>TRBJ1-6|NA|TRBV7-2|NA
CASSSQPGEANSPLHF
TGTGCCAGCAGCTCGCAGCCGGGGGAGGCTAATTCACCCCTCCACTTT
>TRBJ2-1|NA|TRBV27|NA
CASSGLGRTGNEQFF
TGTGCCAGCAGTGGTCTGGGGAGGACCGGCAATGAGCAGTTCTTC
>TRBJ2-3|NA|TRBV18|TRBD2
CASSPRTSGIDTQYF
TGTGCCAGCTCACCCCGGACTAGCGGGATAGATACGCAGTATTTT
>TRBJ2-7|NA|TRBV2|TRBD2
CASSLGTSPYYEQYF
TGTGCCAGCAGCCTCGGGACTAGCCCCTACTACGAGCAGTACTTC
>TRBJ1-5|once|TRBV6-2/TRBV6-3|NA
CASSYFQHQPQHF
TGTGCCAGCAGTTACTTTCAGCATCAGCCCCAGCATTTT
>TRBJ1-5|NA|TRBV7-2|NA
CASSLSEGPSNQPQHF
TGTGCCAGCAGCCTCAGTGAGGGGCCGAGCAATCAGCCCCAGCATTTT
>TRBJ2-7|NA|TRBV10-3|NA
CAISESGWRSHHEQYF
TGTGCCATCAGTGAGTCTGGGTGGCGGTCCCACCACGAGCAGTACTTC
>TRBJ1-1|NA|TRBV6-1|NA
CASREADRPNTEAFF
TGTGCCAGCAGGGAAGCCGACAGGCCTAACACTGAAGCTTTCTTT
>TRBJ1-5|NA|TRBV7-8|TRBD1
CASGRDRGRNQPQHF
TGTGCCAGCGGCCGGGACAGGGGTCGCAATCAGCCCCAGCATTTT
>TRBJ2-1|NA|TRBV18|TRBD2
CASSPLTSGRAGSYNEQFF
TGTGCCAGCTCACCTTTGACTAGCGGGAGGGCCGGCTCCTACAATGAGCAGTTCTTC
>TRBJ2-7|NA|TRBV7-9|NA
CASSRLYEQYF
TGTGCCAGCAGCCGCCTCTACGAGCAGTACTTC
>TRBJ2-1|NA|TRBV27|NA
CASSSTPGGNEQFF
TGTGCCAGCAGCTCTACACCGGGTGGCAATGAGCAGTTCTTC
>TRBJ2-5|once|TRBV7-2|NA
CASSLAGRGETQYF
TGTGCCAGCAGCTTAGCGGGCAGGGGAGAGACCCAGTACTTC
>TRBJ2-6|once|TRBV3-1/TRBV3-2|TRBD2
CASSQVYSGRASGANVLTF
TGTGCCAGCAGCCAAGTATATAGCGGGCGGGCCTCTGGGGCCAACGTCCTGACTTTC
>TRBJ1-2|few|TRBV19|NA
CASSIDSRNVYGYTF
TGTGCCAGTAGTATCGACAGCCGAAACGTCTATGGCTACACCTTC
>TRBJ1-5|NA|TRBV24-1|NA
CATSDLNGNQPQHF
TGTGCCACCAGTGATTTGAACGGGAATCAGCCCCAGCATTTT
>TRBJ1-5|NA|TRBV14|NA
CASSQSSPGPQYQPQHF
TGTGCCAGCAGCCAAAGTTCGCCGGGACCGCAGTATCAGCCCCAGCATTTT